The rows below give T cell receptor beta chains drawn from one sample of a study of cytomegalovirus exposure and HLA in healthy donors. Only in-frame clones appear in the TCRdb table, and some are missing; sequencing was by immunoSEQ multiplex PCR. This sample's table has about 170,000 clones. The sample was PBMCs. These receptor sequences come from a woman in her late teens or twenties in good health and CMV-seropositive. Each CDR3 is given with its conserved first and last residue. Each record gives: V gene, J gene, D gene, CDR3 DNA, CDR3 protein. D genes are given only for firm matches.

v_gene: TRBV15
j_gene: TRBJ1-1
d_gene: TRBD1
CDR3nt: TGTGCCACCAGCAGAGCGACAGGGTTGAACACTGAAGCTTTCTTT
CDR3aa: CATSRATGLNTEAFF

v_gene: TRBV7-2
j_gene: TRBJ2-4
d_gene: NA
CDR3nt: TGTGCCAGCAGCTTAATGCTCGGAGCCAAAAACATTCAGTACTTC
CDR3aa: CASSLMLGAKNIQYF

v_gene: TRBV5-1
j_gene: TRBJ2-3
d_gene: TRBD1
CDR3nt: TGCGCCAGCAGCTTGGACAGGGGGCCTAGCACAGATACGCAGTATTTT
CDR3aa: CASSLDRGPSTDTQYF

v_gene: TRBV6-5
j_gene: TRBJ2-7
d_gene: TRBD2
CDR3nt: TGTGCCAGCAGCAACGGACTAGCGGCCGAAAAAGAGCAGTACTTC
CDR3aa: CASSNGLAAEKEQYF

v_gene: TRBV7-2
j_gene: TRBJ2-7
d_gene: TRBD1
CDR3nt: TGTGCCAGCAGCTCGGCAAGGGACAGGGGTAACTACGAGCAGTACTTC
CDR3aa: CASSSARDRGNYEQYF

v_gene: TRBV7-9
j_gene: TRBJ1-1
d_gene: TRBD1
CDR3nt: TGTGCCAGCAGAGGGACAGGGTTTCACGAAGCTTTCTTT
CDR3aa: CASRGTGFHEAFF

v_gene: TRBV16
j_gene: TRBJ1-1
d_gene: NA
CDR3nt: TGTGCCAGCAGCAAAACAGCAATCACTGAAGCTTTCTTT
CDR3aa: CASSKTAITEAFF

v_gene: TRBV4-3
j_gene: TRBJ1-1
d_gene: NA
CDR3nt: TGCGCCAGCAGCCAAGGCAGGGAAGACACTGAAGCTTTCTTT
CDR3aa: CASSQGREDTEAFF

v_gene: TRBV4-3
j_gene: TRBJ2-7
d_gene: TRBD1
CDR3nt: TGCGCCAGCAGCCAAGAAGGGGGCCACACCTACGAGCAGTACTTC
CDR3aa: CASSQEGGHTYEQYF

v_gene: TRBV7-2
j_gene: TRBJ1-2
d_gene: NA
CDR3nt: TGTGCCAGCAGCCACACTACACTGTATGGCTACACCTTC
CDR3aa: CASSHTTLYGYTF

v_gene: TRBV6-7
j_gene: TRBJ1-5
d_gene: TRBD1
CDR3nt: TGTGCCAGCAGTTACCCCGGGACAGTCTATAGCAATCAGCCCCAGCATTTT
CDR3aa: CASSYPGTVYSNQPQHF

v_gene: TRBV11-3
j_gene: TRBJ2-7
d_gene: TRBD2
CDR3nt: TGTGCCAGCAGCCAACTAGCGGGGCAGTCCTACGAGCAGTACTTC
CDR3aa: CASSQLAGQSYEQYF

v_gene: TRBV7-2
j_gene: TRBJ2-3
d_gene: TRBD2
CDR3nt: TGTGCCAGCAGCCCCCTAGCGGGAGGCTCCACAGATACGCAGTATTTT
CDR3aa: CASSPLAGGSTDTQYF

v_gene: TRBV14
j_gene: TRBJ1-4
d_gene: NA
CDR3nt: TGTGCCAGCAGCCCGACAGTCCGCTCTAATGAAAAACTGTTTTTT
CDR3aa: CASSPTVRSNEKLFF

v_gene: TRBV9
j_gene: TRBJ1-2
d_gene: TRBD1
CDR3nt: TGTGCCAGCAGCGCCGGGACAGGGTATGGCTACACCTTC
CDR3aa: CASSAGTGYGYTF

v_gene: TRBV5-4
j_gene: TRBJ1-2
d_gene: NA
CDR3nt: TGTGCCAGCAGCTTAGGCGCCACAGACTATGGCTACACCTTC
CDR3aa: CASSLGATDYGYTF

v_gene: TRBV4-2
j_gene: TRBJ2-2
d_gene: TRBD2
CDR3nt: TGTGCCAGCAGCCAACCGGGACTAGCGGGGGGGCCAAACACCGGGGAGCTGTTTTTT
CDR3aa: CASSQPGLAGGPNTGELFF

v_gene: TRBV6-1
j_gene: TRBJ2-7
d_gene: NA
CDR3nt: TGTGCCAGCAGTGAACGCGGCTCCTACGAGCAGTACTTC
CDR3aa: CASSERGSYEQYF

v_gene: TRBV11-3
j_gene: TRBJ1-1
d_gene: NA
CDR3nt: TGTGCCAGCAGCCCGAGTGGGGGCGCAGCTTTCTTT
CDR3aa: CASSPSGGAAFF

v_gene: TRBV7-9
j_gene: TRBJ1-2
d_gene: NA
CDR3nt: TGTGCCAGCAGCCCTCAGGGAGGGGGGCAGTCGGGCTACACCTTC
CDR3aa: CASSPQGGGQSGYTF

v_gene: TRBV7-7
j_gene: TRBJ2-5
d_gene: NA
CDR3nt: TGTGCTAGCAGCTTCCCCCAGTCAGGGCAAGAGACCCAGTACTTC
CDR3aa: CASSFPQSGQETQYF

v_gene: TRBV6-4
j_gene: TRBJ2-2
d_gene: TRBD2
CDR3nt: TGTGCCAGCAGTGAAAATCTAGCGGCGACCGGGGAGCTGTTTTTT
CDR3aa: CASSENLAATGELFF

v_gene: TRBV18
j_gene: TRBJ2-7
d_gene: TRBD2
CDR3nt: TGTGCCAGCTCACAAATGCCGGGACTAAGCTCCTACGAGCAGTACTTC
CDR3aa: CASSQMPGLSSYEQYF

v_gene: TRBV5-1
j_gene: TRBJ2-5
d_gene: TRBD2
CDR3nt: TGCGCCAGCAGATTTGGGACTAGCGGGTTCCGGCGAGAGACCCAGTACTTC
CDR3aa: CASRFGTSGFRRETQYF

v_gene: TRBV15
j_gene: TRBJ1-4
d_gene: NA
CDR3nt: TGTGCCACCAGCAGAGGACGGAGGGCACGGGAAAAACTGTTTTTT
CDR3aa: CATSRGRRAREKLFF

v_gene: TRBV6-6
j_gene: TRBJ1-3
d_gene: NA
CDR3nt: TGTGCCAGCAGTCCGCGTTACTCTGGAAACACCATATATTTT
CDR3aa: CASSPRYSGNTIYF

v_gene: TRBV4-3
j_gene: TRBJ1-1
d_gene: NA
CDR3nt: TGCGCCAGCAGCCACCCAGAGGGGGAAGGGGCTCAACCATTTTACTTGAACACTGAAGCTTTCTTT
CDR3aa: CASSHPEGEGAQPFYLNTEAFF

v_gene: TRBV20-1
j_gene: TRBJ2-7
d_gene: TRBD2
CDR3nt: TGCAGTGCTAGCGGGAGGTTTGAGCAGTACTTC
CDR3aa: CSASGRFEQYF

v_gene: TRBV9
j_gene: TRBJ1-2
d_gene: NA
CDR3nt: TGTGCCAGCAGCGTAGCCGGGGGGATCTATGGCTACACCTTC
CDR3aa: CASSVAGGIYGYTF

v_gene: TRBV6-4
j_gene: TRBJ2-3
d_gene: NA
CDR3nt: TGTGCCAGCAGTGCTAGCGGAGGGGGGACAGATACGCAGTATTTT
CDR3aa: CASSASGGGTDTQYF

v_gene: TRBV5-4
j_gene: TRBJ2-2
d_gene: NA
CDR3nt: TGTGCCAGCAGCTTGCCTGGACAGCCGAGTTCTTTCGGGGAGCTGTTTTTT
CDR3aa: CASSLPGQPSSFGELFF

v_gene: TRBV19
j_gene: TRBJ2-1
d_gene: TRBD1
CDR3nt: TGTGCCAGTACGGACAGGTACCTCTACAATGAGCAGTTCTTC
CDR3aa: CASTDRYLYNEQFF

v_gene: TRBV21-1
j_gene: TRBJ2-7
d_gene: NA
CDR3nt: TGTGCCAGCAGCAAACTTCCGGGACAGATGGACGAGCAGTACTTC
CDR3aa: CASSKLPGQMDEQYF

v_gene: TRBV13
j_gene: TRBJ2-7
d_gene: NA
CDR3nt: TGTGCCAGCAGCTTAGGGCCGGGCTACGAGCAGTACTTC
CDR3aa: CASSLGPGYEQYF

v_gene: TRBV27
j_gene: TRBJ1-5
d_gene: TRBD1
CDR3nt: TGTGCCAGCAGTCGGGACAGGGGCGGACAGCCCCAGCATTTT
CDR3aa: CASSRDRGGQPQHF

v_gene: TRBV19
j_gene: TRBJ1-2
d_gene: TRBD1
CDR3nt: TGTGCCAGTAGTATCCGGGACAGGGGTTATGGCTACACCTTC
CDR3aa: CASSIRDRGYGYTF

v_gene: TRBV4-1
j_gene: TRBJ1-1
d_gene: NA
CDR3nt: TGCGCCAGCAGCCAAGAAGCCAGGGGCACTGAAGCTTTCTTT
CDR3aa: CASSQEARGTEAFF

v_gene: TRBV4-2
j_gene: TRBJ2-2
d_gene: TRBD1
CDR3nt: TGTGCCAGCAGCCGGGACAGGGAGAACACCGGGGAGCTGTTTTTT
CDR3aa: CASSRDRENTGELFF

v_gene: TRBV14
j_gene: TRBJ2-1
d_gene: NA
CDR3nt: TGTGCCAGCAGCCAAGAAAGCTCGAGAAATGAGCAGTTCTTC
CDR3aa: CASSQESSRNEQFF

v_gene: TRBV19
j_gene: TRBJ2-1
d_gene: NA
CDR3nt: TGTGCCAGTAGTTGGGCTGGGAATGAGCAGTTCTTC
CDR3aa: CASSWAGNEQFF

v_gene: TRBV5-5
j_gene: TRBJ2-1
d_gene: NA
CDR3nt: TGTGCCAGCAGCTTGGAACAGTACAATGAGCAGTTCTTC
CDR3aa: CASSLEQYNEQFF

v_gene: TRBV4-1
j_gene: TRBJ2-2
d_gene: TRBD2
CDR3nt: TGCGCCAGCAGCCAAGTCCCCGGGCTAGCGGGAGCCCAGCAGCTGTTTTTT
CDR3aa: CASSQVPGLAGAQQLFF

v_gene: TRBV10-2
j_gene: TRBJ2-1
d_gene: TRBD2
CDR3nt: TGCGCCAGCAGGACTAGCGGCTACAATGAGCAGTTCTTC
CDR3aa: CASRTSGYNEQFF

v_gene: TRBV4-3
j_gene: TRBJ1-6
d_gene: TRBD1
CDR3nt: TGCGCCAGCAGCCAACTAGGGGGCGTCAGTTGGACAGCCAATTCACCCCTCCACTTT
CDR3aa: CASSQLGGVSWTANSPLHF

v_gene: TRBV7-3
j_gene: TRBJ2-3
d_gene: TRBD1
CDR3nt: TGTGCCAGCAGTTTAGACAGGGATCATACGCAGTATTTT
CDR3aa: CASSLDRDHTQYF

v_gene: TRBV10-3
j_gene: TRBJ1-1
d_gene: NA
CDR3nt: TGTGCCATCAGTGTCTACGAGAACACTGAAGCTTTCTTT
CDR3aa: CAISVYENTEAFF

v_gene: TRBV2
j_gene: TRBJ2-2
d_gene: NA
CDR3nt: TGTGCCAGCAGTGGGGGGCGGGTTAACACCGGGGAGCTGTTTTTT
CDR3aa: CASSGGRVNTGELFF

v_gene: TRBV7-7
j_gene: TRBJ2-2
d_gene: TRBD1
CDR3nt: TGTGCCAGCAGCCCGGGACAGGGAAACACCGGGGAGCTGTTTTTT
CDR3aa: CASSPGQGNTGELFF

v_gene: TRBV29-1
j_gene: TRBJ2-2
d_gene: TRBD1
CDR3nt: TGCAGCGTTGTTATCGTGAGACACAAGAGGGGACAGGGGCTGGGAACCGGGGAGCTGTTTTTT
CDR3aa: CSVVIVRHKRGQGLGTGELFF

v_gene: TRBV4-2
j_gene: TRBJ2-5
d_gene: TRBD2
CDR3nt: TGTGCCAGCAGCCCGAGCGGGGGGGCCACGGAGACCCAGTACTTC
CDR3aa: CASSPSGGATETQYF

v_gene: TRBV19
j_gene: TRBJ2-3
d_gene: TRBD2
CDR3nt: TGTGCCAGTAGCCAGACTAGCGGGGGTCCAGATACGCAGTATTTT
CDR3aa: CASSQTSGGPDTQYF

v_gene: TRBV6-1
j_gene: TRBJ1-2
d_gene: TRBD1
CDR3nt: TGTGCCAGCAGCCCCGGGACAGGGGTTGGCTACACCTTC
CDR3aa: CASSPGTGVGYTF

v_gene: TRBV29-1
j_gene: TRBJ2-1
d_gene: NA
CDR3nt: TGCAGCGTTGAAGGGGTGGGAGACCTCAGGAATGAGCAGTTCTTC
CDR3aa: CSVEGVGDLRNEQFF

v_gene: TRBV2
j_gene: TRBJ1-1
d_gene: NA
CDR3nt: TGTGCCAGCAGTGGGGGGGTTAGGTACACTGAAGCTTTCTTT
CDR3aa: CASSGGVRYTEAFF

v_gene: TRBV30
j_gene: TRBJ1-1
d_gene: NA
CDR3nt: TGTGCCTGGGACCCGGCGGGGAGGACTGAAGCTTTCTTT
CDR3aa: CAWDPAGRTEAFF

v_gene: TRBV5-1
j_gene: TRBJ2-7
d_gene: TRBD1
CDR3nt: TGCGCCAGCAGCCCCAGGGACAGGGTCGGGGAGCAGTACTTC
CDR3aa: CASSPRDRVGEQYF

v_gene: TRBV7-6
j_gene: TRBJ2-2
d_gene: NA
CDR3nt: TGTGCCAGCAGCTTACCGGGGGTCGGGGAGCTGTTTTTT
CDR3aa: CASSLPGVGELFF

v_gene: TRBV4-3
j_gene: TRBJ2-7
d_gene: NA
CDR3nt: TGCGCCAGCAGCCAAGATTTGGGGGCGCCATACGAGCAGTACTTC
CDR3aa: CASSQDLGAPYEQYF

v_gene: TRBV28
j_gene: TRBJ2-7
d_gene: NA
CDR3nt: TGTGCCAGCGCCCCGGCAGGGCCCTCCTACGAGCAGTACTTC
CDR3aa: CASAPAGPSYEQYF

v_gene: TRBV7-6
j_gene: TRBJ2-7
d_gene: TRBD2
CDR3nt: TGTGCCAGCAGTATGGGACTAGCGGGATACGAGCAGTACTTC
CDR3aa: CASSMGLAGYEQYF